This passage covers 13 T cell receptor beta chains from one sample sequenced in a study of shared clonotypes between healthy human individuals (TCRdb year 2020). The library was generated by the immunoSEQ multiplex PCR assay. TCRdb carries this immuneACCESS record with in-frame sequences only. Its versions omit some clonotypes, under half of them owing to an unresolved V gene in the studies checked, with the rest unexplained. Here the sample has 600,000 or so clones; about 95% occur a single time. Over 0.095% of the sample rests with the top ten. CD8 naive samples were CD45RO-negative cells positively selected for CCR7, giving a CD45RA+CCR7+ population that excluded TemRA cells. The source material was naive CD8+ T cells sorted from blood. This sample's cell subset or site label indicates: CD45RA+CCR7+. These receptor sequences come from a woman aged 30 to 39 in good health.

This chain joins TRBV10-1 and TRBJ2-3, with unresolved D. This CDR3 is built from 14 residues. Trimming took off 3 bases at V and 5 bases at J, with 12 bases between the two ends. Germline CDR1 and CDR2: WNHNN and SYGVQD (reference sequence). CDR3 protein: CASSDATLGDTQYF. The CDR3, as DNA: TGCGCCAGCAGTGATGCCACCCTGGGAGATACGCAGTATTTT.

This chain connects TRBV11-2 to TRBJ1-1, with 7 bases lining up with TRBD1. Trimming at V came to 5 bases and at J to 6 bases, leaving 6 bases not matched to a gene. CDR1 and CDR2 (germline): SGHAT, FQNNGV. The CDR3 totals 13 residues. CDR3 loop: CASSPRGRSEAFF. The DNA of the CDR3 is TGTGCCAGCAGCCCCAGGGGGAGGTCTGAAGCTTTCTTT.

The chain couples TRBV9 to TRBJ2-3; D not resolved. The ends were cut back, 2 bases at V and 0 bases at J, with 10 bases in the middle. The CDR3 spans 15 residues. The germline gives CDR1 SGDLS, CDR2 YYNGEE. The CDR3 coding sequence is TGTGCCAGCAGCGTGGAAGGCGCTAGCACAGATACGCAGTATTTT. It encodes CASSVEGASTDTQYF.

This clone showed up just once. The chain couples TRBV9 to TRBJ2-2; 13 bases match TRBD2. With V trimmed by 4 bases and J by 2 bases, 8 bases remained unmatched. Looked up from germline, CDR1 is SGDLS and CDR2 is YYNGEE. This CDR3 comprises 18 residues. CDR3 coding DNA: TGTGCCAGCAGCCCCGAGGGACTAGCGGGGACTAACACCGGGGAGCTGTTTTTT. This gives the protein CASSPEGLAGTNTGELFF.

The genes are TRBV13 and TRBJ2-4, with D possibly being TRBD2 (6 bases). CDR3 length: 17 amino acids. Deletions cut 4 bases from V and 0 bases from J, with 16 bases between. Germline CDR1 and CDR2: PRHDT and FYEKMQ (reference sequence). CDR3 region: CASSSRDWVLAKNIQYF. CDR3 in DNA: TGTGCCAGCAGCTCCCGGGACTGGGTACTAGCCAAAAACATTCAGTACTTC.

The chain carries TRBV13 and TRBJ2-7; TRBD2 agrees at 12 bases. The CDR3 length is 17 residues. The J segment lost 2 bases and the V segment lost 5 bases, leaving 10 bases of the junction unmatched. Germline lookup yields CDR1 PRHDT and CDR2 FYEKMQ (reference sequence). The CDR3 nucleotides read TGTGCCAGCAGCATTCGGACTAGCGGGACATATACCTACGAGCAGTACTTC. Translating gives CASSIRTSGTYTYEQYF.

This rearrangement joins TRBV5-1 to TRBJ2-1; D remains ambiguous. Trimming shortened V by 4 bases and J by 2 bases, and 16 bases separated the two germline ends. CDR1 SGHRS and CDR2 YFSETQ come from the germline V gene. This CDR3 comprises 16 residues. The CDR3 here is CASSPYLQVTYNEQFF. As DNA, the CDR3 is TGCGCCAGCAGCCCTTACCTTCAGGTTACCTACAATGAGCAGTTCTTC.

The rearrangement uses TRBV19 and TRBJ2-7; weak D call: TRBD1 (6 bases). CDR1 is LNHDA, CDR2 SQIVND, per germline (reference sequence). CDR3 size: 13 residues. V was cut by 5 bases and J by 6 bases, with 14 bases left in between. This chain's CDR3 is CASSAGQMGEQYF. CDR3 in DNA: TGTGCCAGTAGTGCCGGACAGATGGGCGAGCAGTACTTC.

The gene calls are TRBV27 and TRBJ1-1; D is perhaps TRBD1 (6 bases). CDR1 and CDR2 from the germline V gene are MNHEY and SMNVEV (reference sequence). The CDR3 consists of 14 residues. V was pared by 5 bases and J by 3 bases, with 13 bases between. The CDR3 is CASSTTGLDTEAFF. The CDR3 DNA reads TGTGCCAGCAGTACGACAGGTTTGGACACTGAAGCTTTCTTT.

The V call is TRBV2, the J call TRBJ2-7, with D possibly being TRBD2 (5 bases). Per germline, CDR1 SNHLY and CDR2 FYNNEI. CDR3 length: 13 amino acids. V lost 8 bases, J lost 6 bases, and 17 bases lay in between. The CDR3: CASVNEGVVEQYF. The CDR3 DNA sequence: TGTGCCAGCGTTAATGAGGGAGTGGTCGAGCAGTACTTC.

V gene TRBV29-1 combines with J gene TRBJ1-4, with D tentatively TRBD1 (5 bases). CDR1 and CDR2 (germline): SQVTM, ANQGSEA. The germline V and J ends were trimmed by 2 bases and 8 bases, with 12 bases remaining between them. The CDR3 sequence is 13 residues long. The CDR3 is CSVERGEREKLFF. The CDR3 region has the DNA TGCAGCGTTGAACGAGGGGAGAGAGAAAAACTGTTTTTT.

This chain joins TRBV5-4 and TRBJ2-7, with TRBD2 matching over 9 bases. Germline loops: CDR1 SGHNT, CDR2 YYREEE (reference sequence). With V trimmed by 0 bases and J by 1 base, 2 bases remained unmatched. The CDR3 has 15 amino acids. The chain's CDR3 is CASSLAAGGSYEQYF. CDR3 nucleotides: TGTGCCAGCAGCTTGGCCGCGGGAGGGTCCTACGAGCAGTACTTC.

This chain links TRBV5-6 with TRBJ2-7; D not certain. The CDR3 loop spans 13 amino acids. The V end lost 4 bases, the J end lost 9 bases, and 17 bases lay between the germline ends. From germline, CDR1 is SGHDT and CDR2 YYEEEE. The CDR3 nucleotides read TGTGCCAGCAGCCCGGGCCGGGTAGATCCGCAGTACTTC. This translates into CASSPGRVDPQYF.